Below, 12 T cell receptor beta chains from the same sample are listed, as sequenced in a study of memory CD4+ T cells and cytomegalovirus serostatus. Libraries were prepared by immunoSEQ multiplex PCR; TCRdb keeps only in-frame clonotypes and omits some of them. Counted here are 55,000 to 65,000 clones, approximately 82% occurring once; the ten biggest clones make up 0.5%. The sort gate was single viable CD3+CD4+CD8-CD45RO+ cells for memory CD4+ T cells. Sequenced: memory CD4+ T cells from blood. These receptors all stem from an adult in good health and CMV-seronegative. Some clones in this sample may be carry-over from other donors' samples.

CDR3 nucleotide sequence: TGTGCCAGCAGTGGAGAGGGACGCGGCTACGAGCAGTACTTC. This translates into CASSGEGRGYEQYF. The rearrangement joins TRBV6-5 to TRBJ2-7; tentatively, D is TRBD1 or TRBD2 (5 bases each). The germline gives CDR1 MNHEY, CDR2 SVGAGI. Trimming removed 5 bases from V and 3 bases from J, with 14 bases in between. The length of the CDR3 is 14 residues.

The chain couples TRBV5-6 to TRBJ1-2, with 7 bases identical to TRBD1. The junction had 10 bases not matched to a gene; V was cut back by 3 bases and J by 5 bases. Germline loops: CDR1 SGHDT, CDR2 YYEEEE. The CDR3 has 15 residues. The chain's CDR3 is CASSSTTGTGYGYTF. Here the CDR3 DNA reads TGTGCCAGCAGCTCGACGACAGGGACGGGGTATGGCTACACCTTC.

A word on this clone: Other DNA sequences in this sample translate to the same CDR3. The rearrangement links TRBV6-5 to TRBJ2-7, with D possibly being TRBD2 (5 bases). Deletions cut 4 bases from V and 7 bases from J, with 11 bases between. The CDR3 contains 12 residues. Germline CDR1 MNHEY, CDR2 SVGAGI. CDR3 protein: CASSSGREEQYF. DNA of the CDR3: TGTGCCAGCAGTTCCGGACGGGAAGAGCAGTACTTC.

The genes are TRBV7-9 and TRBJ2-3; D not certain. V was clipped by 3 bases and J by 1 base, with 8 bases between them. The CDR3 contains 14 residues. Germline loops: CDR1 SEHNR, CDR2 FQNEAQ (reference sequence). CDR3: CASSFERRTDTQYF. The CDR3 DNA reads TGTGCCAGCAGCTTCGAGAGGCGCACAGATACGCAGTATTTT.

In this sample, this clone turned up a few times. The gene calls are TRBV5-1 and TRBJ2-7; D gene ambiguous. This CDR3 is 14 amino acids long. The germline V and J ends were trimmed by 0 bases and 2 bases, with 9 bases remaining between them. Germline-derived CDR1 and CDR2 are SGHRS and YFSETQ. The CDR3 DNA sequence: TGCGCCAGCAGCTTGGTGGTACAGCCCTACGAGCAGTACTTC. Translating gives CASSLVVQPYEQYF. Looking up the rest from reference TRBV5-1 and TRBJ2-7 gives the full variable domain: KAGVTQTPRYLIKTRGQQVTLSCSPISGHRSVSWYQQTPGQGLQFLFEYFSETQRNKGNFPGRFSGRQFSNSRSEMNVSTLELGDSALYLCASSLVVQPYEQYFGPGTRLTVT.

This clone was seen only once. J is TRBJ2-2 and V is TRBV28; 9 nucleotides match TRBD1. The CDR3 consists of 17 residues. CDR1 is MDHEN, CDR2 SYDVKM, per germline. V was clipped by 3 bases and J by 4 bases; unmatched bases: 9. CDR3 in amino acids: CASSFRQGVRGTGELFF. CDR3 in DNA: TGTGCCAGCAGTTTCCGACAGGGGGTAAGGGGCACCGGGGAGCTGTTTTTT.

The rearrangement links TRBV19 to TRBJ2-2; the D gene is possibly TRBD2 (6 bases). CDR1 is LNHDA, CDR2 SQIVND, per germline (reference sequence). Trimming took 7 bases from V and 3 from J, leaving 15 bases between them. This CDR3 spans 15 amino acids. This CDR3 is CASTRGFLYTGELFF. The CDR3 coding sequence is TGTGCCAGTACCCGGGGGTTTTTGTACACCGGGGAGCTGTTTTTT.

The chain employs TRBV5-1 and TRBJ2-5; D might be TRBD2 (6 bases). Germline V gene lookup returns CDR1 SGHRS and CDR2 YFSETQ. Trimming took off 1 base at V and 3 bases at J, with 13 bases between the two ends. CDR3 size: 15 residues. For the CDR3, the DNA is TGCGCCAGCAGCTTGTCCAGCGGGTGGGAAGAGACCCAGTACTTC. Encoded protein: CASSLSSGWEETQYF.

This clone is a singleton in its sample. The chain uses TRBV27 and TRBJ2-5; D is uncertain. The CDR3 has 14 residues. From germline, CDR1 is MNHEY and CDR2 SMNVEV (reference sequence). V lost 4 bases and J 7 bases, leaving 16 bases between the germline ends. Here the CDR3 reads CASSSPPASGTQYF. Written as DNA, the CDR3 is TGTGCCAGCAGTTCCCCCCCCGCCTCTGGGACCCAGTACTTC.

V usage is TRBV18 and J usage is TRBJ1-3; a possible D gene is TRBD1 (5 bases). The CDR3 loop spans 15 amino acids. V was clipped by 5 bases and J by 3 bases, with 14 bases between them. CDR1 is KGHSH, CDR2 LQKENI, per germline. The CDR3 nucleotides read TGTGCCAGCTCATCCCAGACCGGGGGTGGAAACACCATATATTTT. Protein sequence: CASSSQTGGGNTIYF. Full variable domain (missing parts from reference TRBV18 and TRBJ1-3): NAGVMQNPRHLVRRRGQEARLRCSPMKGHSHVYWYRQLPEEGLKFMVYLQKENIIDESGMPKERFSAEFPKEGPSILRIQQVVRGDSAAYFCASSSQTGGGNTIYFGEGSWLTVV.

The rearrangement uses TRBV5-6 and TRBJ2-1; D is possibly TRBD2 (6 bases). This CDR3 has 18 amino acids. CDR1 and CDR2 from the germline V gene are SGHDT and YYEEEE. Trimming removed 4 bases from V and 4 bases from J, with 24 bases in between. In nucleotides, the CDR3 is TGTGCCAGCAGCGCCCGGGACTCCCTTACCCCTCGATACAATGAGCAGTTCTTC. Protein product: CASSARDSLTPRYNEQFF.

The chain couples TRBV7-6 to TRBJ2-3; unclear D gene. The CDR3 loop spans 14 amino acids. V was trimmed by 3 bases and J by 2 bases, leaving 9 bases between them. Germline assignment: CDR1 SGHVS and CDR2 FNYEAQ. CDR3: CASSFGGNTDTQYF. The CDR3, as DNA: TGTGCCAGCAGCTTTGGCGGTAACACAGATACGCAGTATTTT.